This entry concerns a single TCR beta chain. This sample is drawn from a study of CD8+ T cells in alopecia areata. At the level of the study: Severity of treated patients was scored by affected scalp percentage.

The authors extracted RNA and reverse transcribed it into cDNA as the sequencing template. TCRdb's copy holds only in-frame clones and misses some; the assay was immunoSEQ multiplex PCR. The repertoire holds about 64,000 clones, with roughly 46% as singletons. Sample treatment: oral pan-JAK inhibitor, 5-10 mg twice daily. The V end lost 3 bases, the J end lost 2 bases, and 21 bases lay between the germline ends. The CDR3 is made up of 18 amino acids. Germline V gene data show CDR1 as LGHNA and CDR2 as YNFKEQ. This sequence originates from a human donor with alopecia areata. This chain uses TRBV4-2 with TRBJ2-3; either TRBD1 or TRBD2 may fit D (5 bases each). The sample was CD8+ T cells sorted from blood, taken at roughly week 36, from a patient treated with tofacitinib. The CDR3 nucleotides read TGTGCCAGCAGCCAGGCATCCCGGGGCACTCGATTCACAGATACGCAGTATTTT. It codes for CASSQASRGTRFTDTQYF.